This T cell receptor beta chain was obtained from a study of T-cell reconstitution after alpha-beta-depleted transplantation in children. Construction of the TCRbeta library involved unique molecular identifiers. One entry per CDR3 protein results from TCRdb running MiXCR on the PCR reads. The sample lists about 400,000 distinct CDR3 sequences, 13% seen once, with about 3.9% in the top ten. The TCR comes from a human donor who donated a stem cell graft to a child with Fanconi anemia. The source material was PBMCs, sampled from the stem cell graft.

The CDR3 here is CASSYPGQLRGRTF. The CDR3 DNA reads TGTGCCAGCAGTTATCCGGGACAACTAAGGGGAAGGACCTTC. V and J are TRBV28 and TRBJ1-2, with D possibly matching TRBD1 (6 bases). The V and J ends lost 4 bases and 14 bases respectively, with 23 bases between them. Germline CDR1 reads MDHEN; CDR2 reads SYDVKM. The CDR3 totals 14 residues.